One sample yielded the 12 T cell receptor beta chains listed below, sequenced in a study of blood T cell repertoires in COVID-19. Here immunoSEQ multiplex PCR was the method, and the copy in TCRdb shows in-frame clones only, minus some. The data show about 21,000 clones, 88% seen once. The sequencing input was peripheral blood. These receptor sequences come from a human donor in a cohort sampled during active COVID-19.

This clone showed up just a few times. The sample carries other DNA sequences with the same CDR3. The chain joins TRBV5-1 to TRBJ2-7; possibly TRBD1 for D (6 bases). Germline CDR1 reads SGHRS; CDR2 reads YFSETQ. The CDR3 is 14 amino acids. With 1 base removed from V and 2 bases from J, the gap between germline ends came to 10 bases. This CDR3 is CASSLLGGTYEQYF. The CDR3 DNA reads as TGCGCCAGCAGCTTGCTAGGGGGTACCTACGAGCAGTACTTC. Looking up the rest from reference TRBV5-1 and TRBJ2-7 gives the full variable domain: KAGVTQTPRYLIKTRGQQVTLSCSPISGHRSVSWYQQTPGQGLQFLFEYFSETQRNKGNFPGRFSGRQFSNSRSEMNVSTLELGDSALYLCASSLLGGTYEQYFGPGTRLTVT.

The chain links TRBV11-2 to TRBJ2-1, with a tentative D call TRBD1 (6 bases). The CDR3 consists of 15 residues. Germline V gives CDR1 SGHAT, CDR2 FQNNGV. Trimming took 5 bases from V and 0 from J, leaving 11 bases between them. The CDR3 sequence is CASSRDRLSYNEQFF. Here the CDR3 DNA reads TGTGCCAGCAGCCGTGACAGGCTCTCCTACAATGAGCAGTTCTTC.

The CDR3 region is CASSRDRGSGYTF. The CDR3 region has the DNA TGTGCCAGCAGTCGGGACAGGGGAAGTGGCTACACCTTC. The J gene is TRBJ1-2, the V gene TRBV2; 10 bases map to TRBD1. CDR3 length equals 13 residues. Germline V gene sequence: CDR1 SNHLY, CDR2 FYNNEI. V lost 5 bases to trimming and J lost 7 bases; unmatched junction nucleotides: 4.

In DNA, the CDR3 is TGTGCCAGCAGTCCAGGGACAGGGGCAGCTTTCTTT. Its protein is CASSPGTGAAFF. The V and J genes are TRBV2 and TRBJ1-1, with 10 bases matching TRBD1. The V gene end was trimmed by 5 bases and the J gene end by 10 bases; junction bases not matched to a gene: 4. Germline values: CDR1 SNHLY, CDR2 FYNNEI. CDR3 length equals 12 residues.

The sample holds one count of this clone. The genes are TRBV10-3 and TRBJ2-4, with a possible D match to TRBD1 (6 bases). Per the germline V gene, CDR1 is ENHRY and CDR2 is SYGVKD. Trimming cost V 6 bases and J 8 bases, with 14 bases left between them. The CDR3 has 13 amino acids. CDR3 residues: CAISQGQYDIQYF. The DNA of the CDR3 is TGTGCCATCAGCCAGGGACAATATGACATTCAGTACTTC.

This chain uses TRBV13 with TRBJ2-5; tentative D call: TRBD1 (5 bases). CDR1 PRHDT and CDR2 FYEKMQ come from the germline V gene (reference sequence). Trimming took off 3 bases at V and 1 base at J, with 24 bases between the two ends. The CDR3 spans 19 residues. As DNA, the CDR3 is TGTGCCAGCAGCTTCGCTGGGCCCCCCAGGGTTTCGACCCAAGAGACCCAGTACTTC. It yields the protein CASSFAGPPRVSTQETQYF.

V and J are TRBV24-1 and TRBJ2-7; D perhaps matches TRBD2 (5 bases). Germline CDR1 reads KGHDR; CDR2 reads SFDVKD. CDR3 length: 13 amino acids. V lost 8 bases to trimming and J lost 11 bases, with 21 bases between them. The CDR3 reads CATKPKPGNGKYF. The CDR3 DNA reads as TGTGCCACCAAGCCTAAACCCGGGAACGGTAAGTACTTC.

V gene TRBV5-1 combines with J gene TRBJ1-2; 8 bases are shared with TRBD1. Germline CDR1 and CDR2: SGHRS and YFSETQ. J gave up 3 bases and V 0 bases, and 4 bases lay outside the gene matches. This CDR3 comprises 15 residues. In DNA form, the CDR3 reads TGCGCCAGCAGCTTGGACCCGGGACAGGACTATGGCTACACCTTC. It is translated as CASSLDPGQDYGYTF.

Comments on this clone: The identical CDR3 is also encoded by other nucleotide sequences in the sample. The CDR3 region has the DNA TGTGCCAGCAGTGAGCTAGCGGGGGGGCCCCAAGAGACCCAGTACTTC. It translates to CASSELAGGPQETQYF. The chain carries TRBV6-1 and TRBJ2-5, with 12 bases identical to TRBD2. V gave up 3 bases and J gave up 1 base; unmatched junction bases: 3. CDR3 length: 16 residues. CDR1 and CDR2 from the germline V gene are MNHNS and SASEGT.

The chain couples TRBV5-1 to TRBJ1-3, with TRBD1 matching 7 bases. The trim removed 7 bases at V and 0 bases at J, leaving 10 bases unmatched. The germline gives CDR1 SGHRS, CDR2 YFSETQ. The CDR3 extends over 16 amino acids. CDR3 DNA: TGCGCCAGCTCGGAGGGGGACAGCCGCTCTGGAAACACCATATATTTT. It encodes CASSEGDSRSGNTIYF.

This clone was seen just once. The genes are TRBV14 and TRBJ2-3; 11 bases agree with TRBD2. This CDR3 is built from 16 residues. The V gene end was trimmed by 4 bases and the J gene end by 2 bases; junction bases not matched to a gene: 5. Germline-derived CDR1 and CDR2 are SGHDN and FVKESK. The CDR3 spells CASSPSGGFLTDTQYF. The CDR3 DNA reads as TGTGCCAGCAGCCCTAGCGGGGGGTTTCTCACAGATACGCAGTATTTT.

CDR3 protein: CATSKDRVGADTQYF. DNA for the CDR3: TGTGCCACCAGCAAGGACAGGGTAGGCGCAGATACGCAGTATTTT. The rearrangement uses TRBV15 and TRBJ2-3, with 8 bases that match TRBD1. CDR1 LNHNV and CDR2 YYDKDF come from the germline V gene (reference sequence). The CDR3 is made up of 15 amino acids. The V segment lost 4 bases and the J segment 4 bases; nucleotides outside the gene matches: 7.